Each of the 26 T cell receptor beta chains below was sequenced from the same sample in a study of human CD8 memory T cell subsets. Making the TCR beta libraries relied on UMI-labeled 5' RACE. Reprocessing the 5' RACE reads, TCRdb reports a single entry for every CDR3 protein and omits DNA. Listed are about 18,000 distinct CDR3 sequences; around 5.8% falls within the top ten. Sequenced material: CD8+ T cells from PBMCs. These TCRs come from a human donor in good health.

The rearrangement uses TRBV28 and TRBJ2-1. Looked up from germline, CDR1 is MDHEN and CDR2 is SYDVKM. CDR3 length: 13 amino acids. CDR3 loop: CASSLGRDNEQFF.

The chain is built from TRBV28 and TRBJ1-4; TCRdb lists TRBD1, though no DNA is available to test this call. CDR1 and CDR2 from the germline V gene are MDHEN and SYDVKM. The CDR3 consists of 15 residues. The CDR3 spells CASSLVPETGEKLFF.

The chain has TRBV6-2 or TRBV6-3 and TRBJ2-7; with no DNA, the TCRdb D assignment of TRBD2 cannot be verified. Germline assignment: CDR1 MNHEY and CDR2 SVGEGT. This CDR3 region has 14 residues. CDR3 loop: CASSYLAEPYEQYF.

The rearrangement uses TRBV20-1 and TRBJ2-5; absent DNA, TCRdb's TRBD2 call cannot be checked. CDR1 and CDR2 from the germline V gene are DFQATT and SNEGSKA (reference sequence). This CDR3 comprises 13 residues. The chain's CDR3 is CSASRLAEETQYF.

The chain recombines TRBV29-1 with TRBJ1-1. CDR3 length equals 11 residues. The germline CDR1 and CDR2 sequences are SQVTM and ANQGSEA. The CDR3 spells CSVEDGTEAFF.

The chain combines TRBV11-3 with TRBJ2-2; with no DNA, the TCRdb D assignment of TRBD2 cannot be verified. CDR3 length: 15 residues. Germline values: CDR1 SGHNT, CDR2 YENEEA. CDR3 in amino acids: CASSPPRGPTGELFF.

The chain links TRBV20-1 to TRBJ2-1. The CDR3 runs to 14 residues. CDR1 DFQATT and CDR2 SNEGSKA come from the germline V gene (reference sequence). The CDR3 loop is CSASAVMSHNEQFF.

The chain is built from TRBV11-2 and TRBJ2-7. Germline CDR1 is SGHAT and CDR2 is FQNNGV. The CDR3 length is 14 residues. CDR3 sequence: CASSLGRGTYEQYF.

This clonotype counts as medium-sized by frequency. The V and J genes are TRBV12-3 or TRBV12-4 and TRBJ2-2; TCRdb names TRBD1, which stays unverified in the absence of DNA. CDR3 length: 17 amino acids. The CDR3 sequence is CASSSFGAGEKDGELFF.

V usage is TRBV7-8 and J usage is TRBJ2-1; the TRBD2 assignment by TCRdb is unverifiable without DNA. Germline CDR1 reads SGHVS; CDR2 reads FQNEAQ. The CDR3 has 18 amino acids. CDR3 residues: CASSLGIRGISSYNEQFF.

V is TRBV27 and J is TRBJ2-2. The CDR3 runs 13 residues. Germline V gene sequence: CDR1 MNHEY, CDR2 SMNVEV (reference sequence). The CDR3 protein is CASSFTWTGQLFF.

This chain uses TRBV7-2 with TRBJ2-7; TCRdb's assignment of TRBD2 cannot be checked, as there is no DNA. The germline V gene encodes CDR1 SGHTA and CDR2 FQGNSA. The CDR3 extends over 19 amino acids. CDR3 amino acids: CASSLAPGTSGIGSYEQYF.

The CDR3: CASSRTGVLGEQFF. V gene TRBV5-1 combines with J gene TRBJ2-1; TCRdb outputs TRBD1, but without DNA this stays unchecked. CDR1 is SGHRS, CDR2 YFSETQ, per germline. CDR3 length equals 14 residues.

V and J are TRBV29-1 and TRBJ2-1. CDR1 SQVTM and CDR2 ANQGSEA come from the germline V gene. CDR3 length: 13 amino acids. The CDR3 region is CSVGNRSYNEQFF.

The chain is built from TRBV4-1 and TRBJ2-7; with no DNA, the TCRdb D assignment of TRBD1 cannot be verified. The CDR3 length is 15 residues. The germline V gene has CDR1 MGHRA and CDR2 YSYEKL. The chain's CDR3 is CASSQVWPGSYEQYF.

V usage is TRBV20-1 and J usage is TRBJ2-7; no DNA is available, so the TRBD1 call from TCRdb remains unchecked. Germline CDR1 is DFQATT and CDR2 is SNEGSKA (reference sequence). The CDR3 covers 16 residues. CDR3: CSARDPGQGVSYEQYF.

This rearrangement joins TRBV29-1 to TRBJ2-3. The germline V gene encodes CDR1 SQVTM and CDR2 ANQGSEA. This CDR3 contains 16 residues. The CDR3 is CSVEEESYRLGLRQYF.

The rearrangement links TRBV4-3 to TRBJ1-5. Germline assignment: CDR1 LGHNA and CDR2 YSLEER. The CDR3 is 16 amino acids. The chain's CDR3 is CASSQDGLGSNQPQHF.

CDR3 residues: CASSYSGSTPDGYTF. The chain links TRBV6-6 to TRBJ1-2; the D call of TRBD1 rests on TCRdb alone, since no DNA is present to check it. The length of the CDR3 is 15 residues. The germline gives CDR1 MNHNY, CDR2 SVGAGI (reference sequence).

The CDR3 is CASSLLLAGTTGELFF. The chain recombines TRBV28 with TRBJ2-2. The CDR3 is 16 residues long. Germline CDR1 reads MDHEN; CDR2 reads SYDVKM.

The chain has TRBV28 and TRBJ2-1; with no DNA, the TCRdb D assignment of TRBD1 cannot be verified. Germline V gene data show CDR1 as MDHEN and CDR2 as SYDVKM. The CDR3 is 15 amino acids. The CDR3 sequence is CASSPGTGSHNEQFF.

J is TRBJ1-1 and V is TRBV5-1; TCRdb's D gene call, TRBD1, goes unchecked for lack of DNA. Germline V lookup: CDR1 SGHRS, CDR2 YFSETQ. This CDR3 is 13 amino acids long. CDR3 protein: CASTPSGDAEAFF.

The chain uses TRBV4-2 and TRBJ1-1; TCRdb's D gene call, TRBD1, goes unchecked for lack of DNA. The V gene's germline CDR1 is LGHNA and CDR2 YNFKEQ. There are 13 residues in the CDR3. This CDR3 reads CASSLGQDTEAFF.

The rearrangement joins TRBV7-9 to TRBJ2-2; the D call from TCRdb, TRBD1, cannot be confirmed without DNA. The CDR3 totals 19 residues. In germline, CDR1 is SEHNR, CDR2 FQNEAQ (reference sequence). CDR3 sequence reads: CASSLAMGQGATNTGELFF.

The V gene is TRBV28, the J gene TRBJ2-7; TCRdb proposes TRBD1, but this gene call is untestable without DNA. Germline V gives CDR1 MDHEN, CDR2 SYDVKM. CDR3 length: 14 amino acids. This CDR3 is CASSLATGGAPQYF.

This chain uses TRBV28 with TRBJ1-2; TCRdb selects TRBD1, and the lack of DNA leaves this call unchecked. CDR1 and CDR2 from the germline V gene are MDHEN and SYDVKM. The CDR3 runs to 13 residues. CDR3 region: CASRAPIPYGYTF.